One sample yielded the 6 T cell receptor beta chains listed below, sequenced in a study of control samples from healthy donors and cancer patients. Only in-frame clones appear in the TCRdb table, and some are missing; sequencing was by immunoSEQ multiplex PCR. The sample lists roughly 120,000 clones, approximately 94% seen once, with 3.6% in the top ten. The source material was blood. The receptors here all came from a man younger than 45 in good health.

The chain uses TRBV27 and TRBJ2-1, with a tentative D call TRBD2 (5 bases). The CDR3 spans 13 residues. V dropped 5 bases and J dropped 10 bases, with 15 bases sitting between them. Germline CDR1 is MNHEY and CDR2 is SMNVEV (reference sequence). Here the CDR3 DNA reads TGTGCCAGCAGTCTAGGGAGTCCCGGGGAGCAGTTCTTC. It encodes CASSLGSPGEQFF.

The chain couples TRBV24-1 to TRBJ1-2; unclear D gene. This CDR3 region has 11 residues. V was clipped by 5 bases and J by 8 bases, with 8 bases between them. In germline, CDR1 is KGHDR, CDR2 SFDVKD. DNA of the CDR3: TGTGCCACCAGTGGTACCAGGGGCTACACCTTC. As protein: CATSGTRGYTF.

The sample holds one count of this clone. J is TRBJ2-6 and V is TRBV24-1, with D uncertain. The CDR3 contains 15 residues. CDR1 is KGHDR and CDR2 is SFDVKD in the germline V gene. Trimming took off 4 bases at V and 0 bases at J, with 6 bases between the two ends. CDR3 in DNA: TGTGCCACCAGTGACACAGCCTCTGGGGCCAACGTCCTGACTTTC. Residues: CATSDTASGANVLTF.

The chain uses TRBV9 and TRBJ2-3; 8 bases agree with TRBD2. Germline V gene sequence: CDR1 SGDLS, CDR2 YYNGEE. The CDR3 length is 16 residues. V dropped 4 bases and J dropped 1; count of bases not matched to a gene: 8. The CDR3 coding sequence is TGTGCCAGCAGCCTAGATAGTAGCGGGGGCACAGATACGCAGTATTTT. This gives the protein CASSLDSSGGTDTQYF.

The genes are TRBV3-1 (or the pseudogene TRBV3-2) and TRBJ1-2; 10 nucleotides align to TRBD1. The CDR3 loop spans 17 amino acids. Germline V lookup: CDR1 LGHDT, CDR2 YNNKEL (reference sequence). V shed 4 bases and J 4 bases; nucleotides not matched to a gene: 12. The CDR3 here is CASSPPFGQGDSYGYTF. CDR3 in DNA: TGTGCCAGCAGCCCCCCCTTTGGACAGGGGGATTCCTATGGCTACACCTTC.

V usage is TRBV28 and J usage is TRBJ2-7, with 11 bases matching TRBD1. J gave up 3 bases and V 5 bases, and 6 bases lay outside the gene matches. Per the germline V gene, CDR1 is MDHEN and CDR2 is SYDVKM. This CDR3 is built from 15 residues. The CDR3 is CASSPGTGGGYEQYF. The CDR3 bases are TGTGCCAGCAGTCCGGGGACAGGGGGAGGCTACGAGCAGTACTTC. Full variable domain (rest looked up from reference TRBV28 and TRBJ2-7): DVKVTQSSRYLVKRTGEKVFLECVQDMDHENMFWYRQDPGLGLRLIYFSYDVKMKEKGDIPEGYSVSREKKERFSLILESASTNQTSMYLCASSPGTGGGYEQYFGPGTRLTVT.